The following is a T cell receptor beta chain sequence with its context. The data originate from a study of blood T cell repertoires in COVID-19. Background on the study: Acute-phase and convalescent COVID-19 samples originated in the United States, Italy and Spain. Nucleic acid was either cDNA or gDNA, and it came from T cells, B-cell-depleted T cells, or PBMCs.

Trimming cost V 5 bases and J 4 bases; bases outside gene matches: 11. CDR1 SGHVS and CDR2 FNYEAQ come from the germline V gene. The CDR3 is 16 amino acids. As originally analysed: It was from reference gene primer amplification that nucleated cell counts were estimated. The table came from immunoSEQ multiplex PCR; TCRdb's copy has only in-frame clones and leaves some out. V, J and clone size are those of that table, while D and trimming were read from the DNA. The sample holds around 300,000 clones, 90% seen once. Enrollment of patients from Seattle took place during active infection, with longitudinal follow-up.

This TCR derives from a woman between 35 and 50 years old with COVID-19, enrolled during active disease. The chain uses TRBV7-6 and TRBJ1-5, with 7 bases that match TRBD1. Sequencing used peripheral blood. CDR3 loop: CASSSQVGGNNQPQHF. CDR3 sequence (DNA): TGTGCCAGCAGCAGCCAAGTAGGGGGCAATAATCAGCCCCAGCATTTT.